The rows below give T cell receptor beta chains drawn from one sample of a study of OX40 agonist ivuxolimab in advanced cancers. The table came from immunoSEQ multiplex PCR; TCRdb's copy has only in-frame clones and leaves some out. The sample records about 64,000 clones, approximately 81% being singletons. Sequenced material: CD4+ or CD8+ T cells sorted from blood, taken in a trial of the OX40 agonist ivuxolimab. These receptor sequences come from an adult with an advanced solid tumor such as melanoma, head and neck, liver or kidney cancer. Each CDR3 is given with its conserved first and last residue. A D gene is named only where the DNA matches it firmly. The size entry is marked missing in some rows and otherwise reads once, few, many or a size class.

j_call	clone_size	v_call	d_call	cdr3_nt	cdr3_aa
TRBJ2-7	few	TRBV2	TRBD1	TGTGCCAGCAGCGCGGACAGGGGGAGCACCTACGAGCAGTACTTC	CASSADRGSTYEQYF
TRBJ1-6	-	TRBV13	-	TGTGCCAGCAGCTTACTCGGGTCCGCGGGTTCACCCCTCCACTTT	CASSLLGSAGSPLHF
TRBJ2-5	-	TRBV29-1	-	TGCAGCGTTGACAGGGCCGGGGAGACCCAGTACTTC	CSVDRAGETQYF
TRBJ1-2	-	TRBV30	-	TGTGCCTGGAGTAGTGGGGGTGTTTATGGCTACACCTTC	CAWSSGGVYGYTF
TRBJ1-4	once	TRBV5-4	-	TGTGCCAGCAGCTTGTGGGCCTCTAATGAAAAACTGTTTTTT	CASSLWASNEKLFF
TRBJ1-6	few	TRBV21-1	-	TGTGCCAGCAGCTGCTTGAGGTCACCCCTCCACTTT	CASSCLRSPLHF
TRBJ2-1	-	TRBV6-6	TRBD1	TGTGCCAGCAGTCGCTCAGGGGGCTCCTACAATGAGCAGTTCTTC	CASSRSGGSYNEQFF
TRBJ1-4	-	TRBV5-4	-	TGTGCCAGCAGCTTGGGTAGGGATAATGAAAAACTGTTTTTT	CASSLGRDNEKLFF
TRBJ2-5	-	TRBV5-1	-	TGCGCCAGCAGTCCCCTGTCCGGGGGCCAAGAGACCCAGTACTTC	CASSPLSGGQETQYF
TRBJ2-2	once	TRBV11-3	TRBD1	TGTGCCAGCAGCTTAGTCAGGGGGACCGGGGAGCTGTTTTTT	CASSLVRGTGELFF
TRBJ2-7	-	TRBV2	-	TGTGCCAGCAGTGATCGGCACTACGAGCAGTACTTC	CASSDRHYEQYF
TRBJ2-2	-	TRBV2	-	TGTGCCAGCATGACACGGTTAAACGCCGGGGAGCTGTTTTTT	CASMTRLNAGELFF
TRBJ2-5	-	TRBV11-2	-	TGTGCCAGCAGCCCGGACTGGGAAGAGACCCAGTACTTC	CASSPDWEETQYF
TRBJ2-2	-	TRBV7-3	-	TGTGCCAGCAGCCCTTCGACAGGAGGGACCGGGGAGCTGTTTTTT	CASSPSTGGTGELFF
TRBJ1-5	once	TRBV5-3	-	TGTGCCAGAAGCTTAACGCGGGACATGTCACTTTATAGCAATCAGCCCCAGCATTTT	CARSLTRDMSLYSNQPQHF
TRBJ2-3	-	TRBV19	TRBD1	TGTGCCAGTAGCGACAGGGTGGAGCGAGCAGATACGCAGTATTTT	CASSDRVERADTQYF
TRBJ2-7	-	TRBV10-3	-	TGTGCCATCAGTGAGTCAGGGGGCTACGAGCAGTACTTC	CAISESGGYEQYF
TRBJ2-3	-	TRBV28	TRBD2	TGTGCCAGCAGCATAGCGGGAGGAGGAGAAGATACGCAGTATTTT	CASSIAGGGEDTQYF
TRBJ2-5	-	TRBV11-2	-	TGTGCCAGCAGCTTCCGCCCGGGAGAGACCCAGTACTTC	CASSFRPGETQYF
TRBJ2-3	-	TRBV7-3	TRBD1	TGTGCCAGCAGCTTGCTTGGGACAGCAGATACGCAGTATTTT	CASSLLGTADTQYF
TRBJ1-5	-	TRBV7-9	-	TGTGCCAGCAGCCCGGCCGTGGGGGACACGAATCAGCCCCAGCATTTT	CASSPAVGDTNQPQHF
TRBJ2-7	-	TRBV6-1	TRBD1	TGTGCCAGCAGTGAAGCACTCGTGACAGGGCCCTACGAGCAGTACTTC	CASSEALVTGPYEQYF
TRBJ2-5	-	TRBV2	TRBD1	TGTGCCAGCAGCAAGGAGACAGGGTTTGTAGAGACCCAGTACTTC	CASSKETGFVETQYF
TRBJ2-7	-	TRBV18	-	TGTGCCAGCTCACCACCGGCACAGCTCTACGAGCAGTACTTC	CASSPPAQLYEQYF
TRBJ2-1	-	TRBV11-2	TRBD2	TGTGCCAGCAGCTTTGGCGGGAGTCTTGGGAATGAGCAGTTCTTC	CASSFGGSLGNEQFF
TRBJ2-2	-	TRBV10-3	-	TGTGCCTCACAGGGAGTAAGCACCGGGGAGCTGTTTTTT	CASQGVSTGELFF
TRBJ2-7	-	TRBV18	TRBD1	TGTGCCAGCTCACCTGAGACAGGGAACTTCTACGAGCAGTACTTC	CASSPETGNFYEQYF
TRBJ2-7	once	TRBV2	TRBD1	TGTGCCAGCAGGGTCTACCAGGGGGCAAACTACGAGCAGTACTTC	CASRVYQGANYEQYF
TRBJ1-2	-	TRBV30	-	TGTGCCTGGAGCCGAGGACAGCTAGCTAACTATGGCTACACCTTC	CAWSRGQLANYGYTF
TRBJ2-1	-	TRBV7-2	-	TGTGCCAGCGGGCCGGAGGTGTGGGAGCATGAGCAGTTCTTC	CASGPEVWEHEQFF
TRBJ2-2	-	TRBV5-4	TRBD1	TGTGCCAGCAGCTTGGGGGGACAGGGGAACACCGGGGAGCTGTTTTTT	CASSLGGQGNTGELFF
TRBJ2-3	few	TRBV19	TRBD2	TGTGCCAGTAGTATTGGCGGGAGAACGCAGTATTTT	CASSIGGRTQYF
TRBJ2-1	-	TRBV18	TRBD1	TGTGCCAGCTCACCAGACCCGGGACAGGGGGGTATGTATGAGCAGTTCTTC	CASSPDPGQGGMYEQFF
TRBJ1-1	-	TRBV6-1	-	TGTGCCAGCAGAGAAACCTACACTGAAGCTTTCTTT	CASRETYTEAFF
TRBJ1-2	-	TRBV28	-	TGTGCCAGCGGCAGGGAGGGTGGCTACACCTTC	CASGREGGYTF
TRBJ1-5	few	TRBV29-1	-	TGCAGCGCAACTACGACAAACGGAGATCAGCCCCAGCATTTT	CSATTTNGDQPQHF
TRBJ2-2	once	TRBV7-2	TRBD2	TGTGCCAGCAGCAACCTGAGGCGACTAGCGAGCACCGGGGAGCTGTTTTTT	CASSNLRRLASTGELFF
TRBJ1-4	-	TRBV29-1	TRBD1	TGCAGCGTCCGTTTCGACAGGGAGGACGAAAAACTGTTTTTT	CSVRFDREDEKLFF
TRBJ1-1	-	TRBV6-6	-	TGTGCCAGCAGGAGGGACATAGGCGGCACTGAAGCTTTCTTT	CASRRDIGGTEAFF
TRBJ1-1	-	TRBV7-2	-	TGTGCCAGCAGCTGGGCCGGGATGGGCACTGAAGCTTTCTTT	CASSWAGMGTEAFF
TRBJ2-1	-	TRBV7-7	-	TGTGCCAGCAGTCTATCTGGAGGGGTCGATGAGCAGTTCTTC	CASSLSGGVDEQFF
TRBJ1-3	once	TRBV10-3	-	TGTGCCATCAGCGACAGTGGCTCTGGAAACACCATATATTTT	CAISDSGSGNTIYF